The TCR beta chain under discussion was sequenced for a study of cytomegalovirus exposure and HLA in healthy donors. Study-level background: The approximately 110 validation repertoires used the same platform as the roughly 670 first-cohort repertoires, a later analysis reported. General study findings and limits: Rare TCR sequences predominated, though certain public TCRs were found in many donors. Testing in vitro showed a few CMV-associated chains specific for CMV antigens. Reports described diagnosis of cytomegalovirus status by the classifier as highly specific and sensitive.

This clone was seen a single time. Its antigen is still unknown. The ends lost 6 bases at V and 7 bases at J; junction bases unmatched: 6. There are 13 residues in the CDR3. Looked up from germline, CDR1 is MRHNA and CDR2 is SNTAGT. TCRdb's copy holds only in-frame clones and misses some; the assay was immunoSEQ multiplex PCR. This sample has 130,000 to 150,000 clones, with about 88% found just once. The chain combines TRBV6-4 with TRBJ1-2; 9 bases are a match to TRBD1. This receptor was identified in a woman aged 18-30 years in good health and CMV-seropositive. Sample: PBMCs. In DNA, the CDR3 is TGTGCCAGCAGCCCGGGACAGGGAGTTGGCTACACCTTC. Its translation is CASSPGQGVGYTF.